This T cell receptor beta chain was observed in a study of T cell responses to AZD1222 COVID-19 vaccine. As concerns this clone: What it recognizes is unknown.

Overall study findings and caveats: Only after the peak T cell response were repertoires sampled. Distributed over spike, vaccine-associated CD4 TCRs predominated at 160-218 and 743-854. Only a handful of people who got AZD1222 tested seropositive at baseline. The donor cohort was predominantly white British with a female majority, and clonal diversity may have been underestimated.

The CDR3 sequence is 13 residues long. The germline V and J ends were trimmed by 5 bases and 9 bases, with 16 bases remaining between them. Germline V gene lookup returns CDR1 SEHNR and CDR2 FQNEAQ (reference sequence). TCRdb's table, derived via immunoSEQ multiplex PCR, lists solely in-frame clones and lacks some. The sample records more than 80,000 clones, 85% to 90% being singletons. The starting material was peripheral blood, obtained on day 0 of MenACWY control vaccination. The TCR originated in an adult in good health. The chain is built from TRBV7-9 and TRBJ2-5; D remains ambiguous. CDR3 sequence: CASSAVGRTAQYF. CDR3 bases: TGTGCCAGCAGCGCGGTCGGTCGGACGGCCCAGTACTTC.